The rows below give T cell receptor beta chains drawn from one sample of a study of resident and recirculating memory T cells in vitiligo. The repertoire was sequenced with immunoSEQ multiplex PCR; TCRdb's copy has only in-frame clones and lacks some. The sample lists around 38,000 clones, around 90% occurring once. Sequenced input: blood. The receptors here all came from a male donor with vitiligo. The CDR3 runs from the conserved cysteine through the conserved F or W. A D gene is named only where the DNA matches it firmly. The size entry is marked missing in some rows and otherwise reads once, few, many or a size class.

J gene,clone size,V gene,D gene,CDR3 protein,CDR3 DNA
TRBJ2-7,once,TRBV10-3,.,CAAIMAADEQYF,TGTGCCGCCATTATGGCGGCGGACGAGCAGTACTTC
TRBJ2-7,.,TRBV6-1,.,CASSERRGFHEQYF,TGTGCCAGCAGTGAACGACGGGGGTTTCACGAGCAGTACTTC
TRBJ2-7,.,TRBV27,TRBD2,CASSLSSVAGAYEQYF,TGTGCCAGCAGTTTATCGTCGGTAGCGGGCGCCTACGAGCAGTACTTC
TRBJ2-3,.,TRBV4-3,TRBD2,CASSGLAPSDTQYF,TGCGCCAGCTCGGGACTAGCGCCCTCAGATACGCAGTATTTT
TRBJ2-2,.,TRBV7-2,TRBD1,CASSRFRGPTTGELFF,TGTGCCAGCAGTCGTTTCAGGGGGCCGACCACCGGGGAGCTGTTTTTT
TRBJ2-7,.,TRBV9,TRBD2,CASRDEGGLAGAREQYF,TGTGCCAGCAGGGACGAGGGGGGACTAGCGGGGGCCCGCGAGCAGTACTTC
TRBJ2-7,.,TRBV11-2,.,CASSLGGGEQYF,TGTGCCAGCAGCTTAGGAGGGGGCGAGCAGTACTTC
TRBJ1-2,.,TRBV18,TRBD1,CASSLNSGQDYGYTF,TGTGCCAGCTCACTCAACTCGGGACAGGACTATGGCTACACCTTC
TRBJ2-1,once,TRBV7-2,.,CASSLVLGIEQFF,TGTGCCAGCAGCTTAGTCCTAGGTATTGAGCAGTTCTTC
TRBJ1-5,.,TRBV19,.,CASSIPGGKNQPQHF,TGTGCCAGTAGTATTCCGGGGGGCAAGAATCAGCCCCAGCATTTT
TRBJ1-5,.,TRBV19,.,CASSISSNQPQHF,TGTGCCAGTAGCATCAGTAGCAATCAGCCCCAGCATTTT
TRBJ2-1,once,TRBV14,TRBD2,CASSPQRGGYNEQFF,TGTGCCAGCAGCCCTCAGCGGGGGGGCTACAATGAGCAGTTCTTC
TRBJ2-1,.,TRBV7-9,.,CASTSSSYNEQFF,TGTGCCAGCACCTCCAGCTCCTACAATGAGCAGTTCTTC
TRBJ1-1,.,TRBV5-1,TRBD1,CASSLWDRGNTEAFF,TGCGCCAGCAGCTTGTGGGACAGGGGCAACACTGAAGCTTTCTTT
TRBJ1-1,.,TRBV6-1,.,CASWTESWRNTEAFF,TGTGCCAGCTGGACAGAAAGTTGGAGGAACACTGAAGCTTTCTTT
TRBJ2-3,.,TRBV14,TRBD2,CASSPWDSGAFTDTQYF,TGTGCCAGCAGTCCCTGGGATAGCGGGGCATTTACAGATACGCAGTATTTT
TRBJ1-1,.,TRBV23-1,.,CASSHRGSFNTEAFF,TGCGCCAGCAGTCATCGGGGGTCTTTTAACACTGAAGCTTTCTTT
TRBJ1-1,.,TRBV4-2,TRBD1,CASSQGDRENTEAFF,TGTGCCAGCAGCCAAGGGGACAGGGAGAACACTGAAGCTTTCTTT
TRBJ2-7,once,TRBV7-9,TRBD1,CASSLRDRGRSYEQYF,TGTGCCAGCAGCTTAAGGGACAGGGGGCGTAGTTACGAGCAGTACTTC
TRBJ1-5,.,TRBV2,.,CASSDITSRHQPQHF,TGTGCCAGCAGTGATATAACTTCTAGGCATCAGCCCCAGCATTTT
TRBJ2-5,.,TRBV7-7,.,CASSLRLALQETQYF,TGTGCCAGCAGCTTAAGGCTAGCACTCCAAGAGACCCAGTACTTC
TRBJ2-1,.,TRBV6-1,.,CASSPGSYNEQFF,TGTGCCAGCAGTCCCGGGAGCTACAATGAGCAGTTCTTC
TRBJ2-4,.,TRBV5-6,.,CASSPGISRKGVNIQYF,TGTGCCAGCAGCCCGGGTATCTCCAGGAAGGGAGTTAACATTCAGTACTTC
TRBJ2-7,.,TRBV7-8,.,CASSLWQGSGGEQYF,TGTGCCAGCAGCTTATGGCAAGGGAGCGGAGGAGAGCAGTACTTC
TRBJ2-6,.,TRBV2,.,CASSDWASGANVLTF,TGTGCCAGCAGTGATTGGGCCTCTGGGGCCAACGTCCTGACTTTC